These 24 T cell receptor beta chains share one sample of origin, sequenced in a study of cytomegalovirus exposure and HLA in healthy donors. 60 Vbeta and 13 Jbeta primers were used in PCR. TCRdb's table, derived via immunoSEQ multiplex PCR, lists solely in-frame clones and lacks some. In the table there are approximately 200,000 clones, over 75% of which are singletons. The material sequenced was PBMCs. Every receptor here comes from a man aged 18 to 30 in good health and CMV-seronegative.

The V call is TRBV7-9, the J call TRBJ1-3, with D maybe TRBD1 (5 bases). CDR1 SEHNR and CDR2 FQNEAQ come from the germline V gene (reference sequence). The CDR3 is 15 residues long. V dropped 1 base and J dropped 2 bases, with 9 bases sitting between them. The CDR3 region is CASSLDQGAGNTIYF. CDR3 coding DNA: TGTGCCAGCAGCTTAGATCAAGGGGCTGGAAACACCATATATTTT. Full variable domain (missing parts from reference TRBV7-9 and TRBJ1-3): DTGVSQNPRHKITKRGQNVTFRCDPISEHNRLYWYRQTLGQGPEFLTYFQNEAQLEKSRLLSDRFSAERPKGSFSTLEIQRTEQGDSAMYLCASSLDQGAGNTIYFGEGSWLTVV.

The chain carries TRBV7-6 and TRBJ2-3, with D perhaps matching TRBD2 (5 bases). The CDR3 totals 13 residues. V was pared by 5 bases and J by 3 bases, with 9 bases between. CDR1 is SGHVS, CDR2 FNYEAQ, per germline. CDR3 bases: TGTGCCAGCAGCCCCAGCGGAACAGATACGCAGTATTTT. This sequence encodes CASSPSGTDTQYF. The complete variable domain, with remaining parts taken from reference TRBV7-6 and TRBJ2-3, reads GAGVSQSPRYKVTKRGQDVALRCDPISGHVSLYWYRQALGQGPEFLTYFNYEAQQDKSGLPNDRFSAERPEGSISTLTIQRTEQRDSAMYRCASSPSGTDTQYFGPGTRLTVL.

The CDR3 coding sequence is TGCGCCAGCAGCTTGGGGGCTAGCGGGAGCAATGAGCAGTTCTTC. It codes for CASSLGASGSNEQFF. This chain joins TRBV5-1 and TRBJ2-1, with 10 bases identical to TRBD2. CDR1 SGHRS and CDR2 YFSETQ come from the germline V gene. The CDR3 is 15 amino acids. V gave up 0 bases and J gave up 6 bases; unmatched junction bases: 3.

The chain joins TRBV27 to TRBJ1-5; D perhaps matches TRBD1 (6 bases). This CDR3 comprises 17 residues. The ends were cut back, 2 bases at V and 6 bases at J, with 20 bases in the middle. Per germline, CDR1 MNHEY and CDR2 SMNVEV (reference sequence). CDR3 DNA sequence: TGTGCCAGCAGTTTAGAAAGGAGGACAGAACGGGGTCAGCCCCAGCATTTT. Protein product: CASSLERRTERGQPQHF.

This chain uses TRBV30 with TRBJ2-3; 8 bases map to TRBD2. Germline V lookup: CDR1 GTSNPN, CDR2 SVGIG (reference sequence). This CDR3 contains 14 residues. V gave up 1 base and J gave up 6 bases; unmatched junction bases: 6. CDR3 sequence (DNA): TGTGCCTGGAGTGAGAGCGGGAGTACTGATACGCAGTATTTT. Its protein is CAWSESGSTDTQYF.

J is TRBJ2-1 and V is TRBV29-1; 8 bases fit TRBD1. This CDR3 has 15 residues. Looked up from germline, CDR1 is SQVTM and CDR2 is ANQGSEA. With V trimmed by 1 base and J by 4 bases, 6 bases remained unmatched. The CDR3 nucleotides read TGCAGCGTTGAAGGCCGGGACAGGCCGTACAATGAGCAGTTCTTC. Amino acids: CSVEGRDRPYNEQFF.

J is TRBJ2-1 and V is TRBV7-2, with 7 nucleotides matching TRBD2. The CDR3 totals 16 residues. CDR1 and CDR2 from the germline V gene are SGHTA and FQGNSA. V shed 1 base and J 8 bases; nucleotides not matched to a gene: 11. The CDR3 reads CASSLGIMVAGDEQFF. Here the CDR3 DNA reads TGTGCCAGCAGCTTAGGTATAATGGTGGCGGGGGATGAGCAGTTCTTC.

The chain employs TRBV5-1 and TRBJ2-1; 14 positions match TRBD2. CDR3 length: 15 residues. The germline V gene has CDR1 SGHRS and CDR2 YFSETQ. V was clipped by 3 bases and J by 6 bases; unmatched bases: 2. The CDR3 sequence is CASSSGTSGSNEQFF. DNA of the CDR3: TGCGCCAGCAGCTCGGGGACTAGCGGGAGCAATGAGCAGTTCTTC. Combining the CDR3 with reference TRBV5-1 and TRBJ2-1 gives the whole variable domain KAGVTQTPRYLIKTRGQQVTLSCSPISGHRSVSWYQQTPGQGLQFLFEYFSETQRNKGNFPGRFSGRQFSNSRSEMNVSTLELGDSALYLCASSSGTSGSNEQFFGPGTRLTVL.

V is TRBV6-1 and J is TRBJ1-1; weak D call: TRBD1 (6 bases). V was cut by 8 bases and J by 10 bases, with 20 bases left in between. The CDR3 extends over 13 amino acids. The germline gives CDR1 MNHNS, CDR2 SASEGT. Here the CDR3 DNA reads TGTGCCAGCTCCCGGGACACGGTTGATGTAGCTTTCTTT. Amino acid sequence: CASSRDTVDVAFF.

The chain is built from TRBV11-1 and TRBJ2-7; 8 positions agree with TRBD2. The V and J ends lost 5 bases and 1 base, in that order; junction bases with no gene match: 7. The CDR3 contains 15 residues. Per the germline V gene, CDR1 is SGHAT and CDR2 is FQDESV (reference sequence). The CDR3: CASSQKRENSYEQYF. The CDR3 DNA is TGTGCCAGCAGCCAAAAGCGGGAGAATTCCTACGAGCAGTACTTC.

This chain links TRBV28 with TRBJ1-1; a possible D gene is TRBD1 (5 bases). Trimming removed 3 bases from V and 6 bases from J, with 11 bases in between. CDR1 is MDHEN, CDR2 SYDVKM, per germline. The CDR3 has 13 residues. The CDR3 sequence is CASSLSQGAEAFF. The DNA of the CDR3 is TGTGCCAGCAGTTTGTCTCAGGGTGCTGAAGCTTTCTTT. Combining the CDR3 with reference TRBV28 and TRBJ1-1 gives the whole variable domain DVKVTQSSRYLVKRTGEKVFLECVQDMDHENMFWYRQDPGLGLRLIYFSYDVKMKEKGDIPEGYSVSREKKERFSLILESASTNQTSMYLCASSLSQGAEAFFGQGTRLTVV.

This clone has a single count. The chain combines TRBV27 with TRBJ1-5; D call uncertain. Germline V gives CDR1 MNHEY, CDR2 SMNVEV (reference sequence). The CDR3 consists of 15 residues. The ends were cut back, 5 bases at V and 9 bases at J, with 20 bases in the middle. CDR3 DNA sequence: TGTGCCAGCAGTCCCACTGAGGCTCTCTCTGGGCCCCAGCATTTT. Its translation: CASSPTEALSGPQHF.

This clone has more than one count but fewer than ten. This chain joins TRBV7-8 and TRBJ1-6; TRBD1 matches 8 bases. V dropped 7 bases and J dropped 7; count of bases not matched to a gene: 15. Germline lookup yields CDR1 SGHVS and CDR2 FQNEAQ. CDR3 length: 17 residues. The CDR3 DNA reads TGTGCCAGCAACCGTATTCCTCAGGGGGCTCTAAATTCACCCCTCCACTTT. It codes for CASNRIPQGALNSPLHF.

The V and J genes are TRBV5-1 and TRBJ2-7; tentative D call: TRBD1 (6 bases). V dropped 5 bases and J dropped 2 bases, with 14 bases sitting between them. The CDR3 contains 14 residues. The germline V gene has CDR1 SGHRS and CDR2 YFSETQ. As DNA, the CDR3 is TGCGCCAGCAGTCTTAACAGGGCCCCCTACGAGCAGTACTTC. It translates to CASSLNRAPYEQYF.

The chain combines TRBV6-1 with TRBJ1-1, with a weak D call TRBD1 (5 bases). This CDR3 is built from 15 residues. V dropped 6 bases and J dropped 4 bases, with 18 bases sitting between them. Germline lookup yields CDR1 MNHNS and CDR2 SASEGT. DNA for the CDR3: TGTGCCAGCAGGCGAAGCAGGGACTTGAGCACTGAAGCTTTCTTT. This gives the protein CASRRSRDLSTEAFF.

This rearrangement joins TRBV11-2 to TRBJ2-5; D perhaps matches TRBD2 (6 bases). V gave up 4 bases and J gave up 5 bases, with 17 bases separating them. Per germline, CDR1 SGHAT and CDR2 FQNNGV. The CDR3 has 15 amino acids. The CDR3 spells CASSSSGGELETQYF. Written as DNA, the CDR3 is TGTGCCAGCAGCTCCTCCGGAGGGGAGTTGGAGACCCAGTACTTC.

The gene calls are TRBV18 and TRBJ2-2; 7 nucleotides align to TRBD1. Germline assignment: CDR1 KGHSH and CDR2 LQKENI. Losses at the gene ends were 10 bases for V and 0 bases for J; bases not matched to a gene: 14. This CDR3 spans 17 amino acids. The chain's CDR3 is CATHVEGTAPNTGELFF. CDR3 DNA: TGTGCCACCCATGTTGAAGGGACAGCTCCGAACACCGGGGAGCTGTTTTTT.

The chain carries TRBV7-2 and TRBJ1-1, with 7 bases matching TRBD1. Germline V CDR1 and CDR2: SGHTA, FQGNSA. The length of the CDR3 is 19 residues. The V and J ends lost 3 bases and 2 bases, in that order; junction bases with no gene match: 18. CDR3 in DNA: TGTGCCAGCAGCTTCCTTCTGGCGGGGACAGCGACGTCTAACACTGAAGCTTTCTTT. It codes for CASSFLLAGTATSNTEAFF. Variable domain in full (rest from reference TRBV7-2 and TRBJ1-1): GAGVSQSPSNKVTEKGKDVELRCDPISGHTALYWYRQSLGQGLEFLIYFQGNSAPDKSGLPSDRFSAERTGGSVSTLTIQRTQQEDSAVYLCASSFLLAGTATSNTEAFFGQGTRLTVV.

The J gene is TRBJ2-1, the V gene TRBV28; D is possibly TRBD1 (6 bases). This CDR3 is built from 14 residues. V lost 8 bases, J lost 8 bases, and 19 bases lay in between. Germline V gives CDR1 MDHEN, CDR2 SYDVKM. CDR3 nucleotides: TGTGCCAGCGGATCTCTAACAGGGTTCTATGAGCAGTTCTTC. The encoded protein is CASGSLTGFYEQFF. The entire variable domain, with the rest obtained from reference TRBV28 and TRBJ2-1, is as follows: DVKVTQSSRYLVKRTGEKVFLECVQDMDHENMFWYRQDPGLGLRLIYFSYDVKMKEKGDIPEGYSVSREKKERFSLILESASTNQTSMYLCASGSLTGFYEQFFGPGTRLTVL.

CDR3 region: CASSLGLAGATDTQYF. The CDR3 coding sequence is TGTGCCAGCAGCCTAGGACTAGCGGGAGCTACAGATACGCAGTATTTT. This chain connects TRBV7-2 to TRBJ2-3; 13 nucleotides match TRBD2. CDR1 and CDR2 from the germline V gene are SGHTA and FQGNSA. The CDR3 is 16 amino acids. After removal of 5 bases from V and 3 bases from J, the junction contained 5 bases not matched to a gene. Looking up the rest from reference TRBV7-2 and TRBJ2-3 gives the full variable domain: GAGVSQSPSNKVTEKGKDVELRCDPISGHTALYWYRQSLGQGLEFLIYFQGNSAPDKSGLPSDRFSAERTGGSVSTLTIQRTQQEDSAVYLCASSLGLAGATDTQYFGPGTRLTVL.

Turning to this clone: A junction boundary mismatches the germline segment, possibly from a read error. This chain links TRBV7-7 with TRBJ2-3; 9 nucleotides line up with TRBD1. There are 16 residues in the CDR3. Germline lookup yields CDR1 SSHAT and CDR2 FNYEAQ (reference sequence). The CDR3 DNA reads TGTGCTAGCAGCCCGACACAGGGGGCAGGAGCAGATACGCAGTATTTT. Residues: CASSPTQGAGADTQYF.

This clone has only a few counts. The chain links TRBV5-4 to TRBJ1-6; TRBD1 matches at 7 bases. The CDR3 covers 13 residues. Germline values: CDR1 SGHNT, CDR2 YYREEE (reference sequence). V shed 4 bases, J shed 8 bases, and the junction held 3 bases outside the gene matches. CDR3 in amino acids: CASSRDSDSPLHF. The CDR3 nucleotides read TGTGCCAGCAGCCGGGACAGTGATTCACCCCTCCACTTT.

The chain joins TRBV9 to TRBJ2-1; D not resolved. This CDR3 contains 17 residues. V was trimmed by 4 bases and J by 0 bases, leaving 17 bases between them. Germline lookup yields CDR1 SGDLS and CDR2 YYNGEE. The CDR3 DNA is TGTGCCAGCAGCCCCCTCTTTGGCGGCAGCTCCTACAATGAGCAGTTCTTC. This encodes CASSPLFGGSSYNEQFF.

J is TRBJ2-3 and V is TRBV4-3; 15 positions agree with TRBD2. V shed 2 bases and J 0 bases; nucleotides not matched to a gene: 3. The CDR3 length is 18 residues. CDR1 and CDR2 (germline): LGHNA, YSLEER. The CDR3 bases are TGCGCCAGCAGCCAACTGGGACTAGCGGGAGGAAGCACAGATACGCAGTATTTT. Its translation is CASSQLGLAGGSTDTQYF.